This T cell receptor (beta chain) was profiled in a study of T-cell reconstitution after alpha-beta-depleted transplantation in children. Molecular barcoding with unique molecular identifiers was used for the TCRbeta library. TCRdb used MiXCR to reprocess the PCR reads, holding one entry per CDR3 protein. The sample has 200,000 to 250,000 distinct CDR3 sequences, about a tenth seen once; the top ten hold 6.2%. This clonotype was counted at least ten times. Per germline, CDR1 SGDLS and CDR2 YYNGEE. This CDR3 has 15 residues. V lost 3 bases, J lost 5 bases, and 6 bases stayed unmatched. The TCR originated in a human donor who donated a stem cell graft to a child with acute lymphoblastic leukemia. V gene TRBV9 combines with J gene TRBJ1-1, with 11 bases aligning to TRBD1. This specimen was PBMCs from the stem cell graft donor, taken from the stem cell graft. Here the CDR3 DNA reads TGTGCCAGCAGCGCCGGGACAGGGGGTAGGACTGAAGCTTTCTTT. Protein product: CASSAGTGGRTEAFF.